The clone carrying this T cell receptor (beta chain) was recorded many times. The antigen is unknown. There were TCR beta CDR3 regions amplified from RNA transcripts. When the TCR CDR3 underwent first-round RT-PCR, the HTBI primer set was used. TCRdb re-called the multiplex PCR reads through MiXCR, storing one row per CDR3 protein. The sample shows about 200,000 distinct CDR3 sequences, about 15% of them seen only once. The data derive from a study of T cells in Graves' hyperthyroidism and ophthalmopathy. Study-level points and caveats: Blood also showed most of the thyroid clonotypes that were expanded above 0.001.

Looked up from germline, CDR1 is SEHNR and CDR2 is FQNEAQ (reference sequence). Trimming pared 6 bases from V and 5 bases from J, leaving 10 bases between. The CDR3 runs to 12 residues. This clonotype was obtained from a woman aged 50 to 60 with Graves' hyperthyroidism. This sequence joins TRBV7-9 and TRBJ2-5; D gene uncertain. Material for sequencing was blood. The chain's CDR3 is CASSQEEETQYF. The DNA of the CDR3 is TGTGCCAGCAGTCAAGAGGAGGAGACCCAGTACTTC.